The 17 T cell receptor beta chains reported below all come from one sample, sequenced in a study of T cell clusters in autoimmune cytopenias. TRB amplification used approximately 0.25 ug of peripheral blood genomic DNA. TRB rearrangements were amplified by touch-down multiplex PCR with mixed TRB-A/B primers. TCRdb re-called the multiplex PCR reads; one entry per CDR3 protein, DNA not given. Recorded here are about 6,300 distinct CDR3 sequences; the top ten clones represent roughly 8.2%. These records were also assigned to another study, of T cell repertoires in aging, cancer and after chemotherapy.

The specimen was peripheral blood. The receptors here all came from a human donor in good health.

The rearrangement joins TRBV6-1 to TRBJ2-3; the TRBD1 assignment by TCRdb is unverifiable without DNA. Germline V gene sequence: CDR1 MNHNS, CDR2 SASEGT. This CDR3 spans 15 amino acids. The CDR3 region is CASSLRGLRTDTQYF.

This clonotype is medium-sized (0.01 to 0.1%) by frequency. The chain links TRBV12-3 or TRBV12-4 to TRBJ1-2; no DNA is available, so the TRBD1 call from TCRdb remains unchecked. The CDR3 sequence is 13 residues long. The CDR3 region is CASTKQGNTRYTF.

Measured by frequency, this clonotype is medium-sized. The chain combines TRBV29-1 with TRBJ1-2; TCRdb's D gene call, TRBD1, goes unchecked for lack of DNA. The CDR3 has 13 amino acids. Germline CDR1 SQVTM, CDR2 ANQGSEA. This CDR3 is CSAPAGAAPGYTF.

According to its frequency, this clonotype is medium-sized. This chain uses TRBV6-5 with TRBJ2-3; TCRdb proposes TRBD2, but this gene call is untestable without DNA. Germline CDR1 is MNHEY and CDR2 is SVGAGI. The CDR3 runs 14 residues. The CDR3 is CASRTSGSSDTQYF.

This chain uses TRBV24-1 with TRBJ2-2. The CDR3 length is 12 residues. From germline, CDR1 is KGHDR and CDR2 SFDVKD. CDR3: CATSGNTGELFF.

The V call is TRBV27, the J call TRBJ1-2. CDR3 size: 14 residues. Germline-derived CDR1 and CDR2 are MNHEY and SMNVEV (reference sequence). The CDR3 here is CASSLSARIYGYTF.

This chain joins TRBV19 and TRBJ1-5; TCRdb's assignment of TRBD1 cannot be checked, as there is no DNA. CDR1 and CDR2 (germline): LNHDA, SQIVND (reference sequence). There are 16 residues in the CDR3. The CDR3 loop reads CASSPKQGISNQPQHF.

V and J are TRBV20-1 and TRBJ2-3; the TRBD2 assignment by TCRdb is unverifiable without DNA. Germline CDR1 reads DFQATT; CDR2 reads SNEGSKA (reference sequence). There are 16 residues in the CDR3. This CDR3 reads CSARDFPAGGTDTQYF.

The chain carries TRBV18 and TRBJ2-2. The CDR3 runs 14 residues. Looked up from germline, CDR1 is KGHSH and CDR2 is LQKENI. The CDR3 is CASSEQPNTGELFF.

The chain couples TRBV18 to TRBJ1-4; TCRdb calls TRBD1, which cannot be checked without DNA. Per germline, CDR1 KGHSH and CDR2 LQKENI. This CDR3 has 15 residues. CDR3 sequence: CASSPRDRANEKLFF.

J is TRBJ1-2 and V is TRBV30; TCRdb's D call, TRBD1, is unchecked because there is no DNA. The CDR3 covers 15 residues. Germline CDR1 is GTSNPN and CDR2 is SVGIG (reference sequence). CDR3 sequence reads: CAWSAITGAGYGYTF.

In terms of frequency, this clonotype is medium-sized (0.01 to 0.1%). The CDR3 is CASSLTVPGGGNSPLHF. The V gene is TRBV5-7, the J gene TRBJ1-6; TCRdb selects TRBD1, and the lack of DNA leaves this call unchecked. TRBV5-7 is sorted into the ORF group, with uncertain function. This CDR3 is 17 amino acids long.

Its frequency marks this clonotype as medium-sized. This sequence joins TRBV13 and TRBJ2-3. The CDR3 spans 13 residues. Germline V lookup: CDR1 PRHDT, CDR2 FYEKMQ (reference sequence). CDR3: CASSPVSADTQYF.

The chain uses TRBV7-6 and TRBJ1-5; the TCRdb call, TRBD1, lacks DNA for checking. CDR1 is SGHVS and CDR2 is FNYEAQ in the germline V gene. The CDR3 is 13 residues long. The CDR3 loop is CASSLGGLQPQHF.

V is TRBV12-3 or TRBV12-4 and J is TRBJ2-2; the D call of TRBD2 rests on TCRdb alone, since no DNA is present to check it. This CDR3 region has 15 residues. This CDR3 reads CASSPYGLRGGELFF.

The CDR3 sequence: CASGQYNEQFF. The chain links TRBV12-3 or TRBV12-4 to TRBJ2-1; TCRdb's assignment of TRBD1 cannot be checked, as there is no DNA. There are 11 residues in the CDR3.

This clonotype counts as medium-sized by frequency. V is TRBV19 and J is TRBJ1-1; TCRdb returns TRBD1, unconfirmable since there is no DNA. The length of the CDR3 is 15 residues. Per germline, CDR1 LNHDA and CDR2 SQIVND (reference sequence). This chain's CDR3 is CASSMTRGHHTEAFF.